The clone carrying this TCR beta chain was seen repeatedly, ten times or more. The antigen remains unidentified. The entry originates in a study of neurological immune-mediated disorders. Study-wide points: Clinical and MRI features did not associate with the cluster found in multiple sclerosis patients.

V was shortened by 6 bases and J by 8 bases, with 16 bases between the two germline ends. This CDR3 has 13 amino acids. Germline CDR1 reads MNHEY; CDR2 reads SVGAGI. With 10-nucleotide random UMIs, 5'RACE was used to make the cDNA. MiXCR, run by TCRdb on the 5' RACE reads, gives a single entry per CDR3 protein. This sample has some 60,000 distinct CDR3 sequences, with 3.5% found just once. This receptor was obtained from a woman aged 25 to 45 with multiple sclerosis. The sample comprised PBMCs. The chain links TRBV6-5 to TRBJ1-2; D perhaps matches TRBD1 (6 bases). In DNA form, the CDR3 reads TGTGCCAGCAGGTACCCAACAGGGTTCGGCTACACCTTC. This sequence encodes CASRYPTGFGYTF.